Below, one TCR beta chain is given with its context. Its target is unknown. This sample is part of a study of shared clonotypes between healthy human individuals. Authors' methods: ImmunoSEQ sequences covered only the junction and lacked quality scores; filtering therefore differed. Data came from immunoSEQ multiplex PCR; TCRdb stores just in-frame clones and leaves some out. D and trimming were read from the DNA, whereas the V and J calls and clone size are those reported in that table. Of about 1 million clones listed, approximately 72% are singletons. The CD4+ fraction was divided into a CD45RA+ naive subset and a CD45RA-negative memory subset. The CDR3 is made up of 16 amino acids. V shed 6 bases and J shed 9 bases, with 21 bases lying between them. Germline V lookup: CDR1 PRHDT, CDR2 FYEKMQ (reference sequence). Study findings and constraints: Shared across several donors were approximately 5% of the naive CD4 clonotypes.

The chain links TRBV13 to TRBJ1-6; no clear D gene. Sequences were obtained from memory CD4+ T cells sorted from blood. Subset meaning: CD45RA-negative fraction. This clonotype was obtained from a man aged 18 to 35 in good health. This CDR3 is CASSPFSGIRGSPLHF. In DNA, the CDR3 is TGTGCCAGCAGTCCCTTCTCCGGGATTCGGGGTTCACCCCTCCACTTT.